Below, one T cell receptor (beta chain) is given with its context. Its antigen target is currently unknown. At one of its ends the junction is not consistent with the germline gene, which may arise from a read error. CDR1 SGHTA and CDR2 FQGNSA were looked up in the germline V gene. There are 16 amino acids in the CDR3, from cysteine to phenylalanine inclusive. Here the CDR3 DNA is all that survives: 48 bases in frame from base 1. Library construction relied on the immunoSEQ multiplex PCR assay. The table was pulled from immuneACCESS by TCRdb, which kept in-frame rearrangements only. Such tables lose some clones; where checked, under half of the loss comes from unresolved V genes, and the rest has no known cause. The sample table shows tens of thousands of clones, and roughly nine tenths are seen once. The ten most abundant clones make up under 15% of the sample. This specimen belongs to a study of control samples from healthy donors and cancer patients (dated by TCRdb to 2020 to 2021).

The receptor's source is an older woman in good health. Sequencing was performed on blood. This chain is built from TRBV7-2 and TRBJ2-1; the D region possibly corresponds to TRBD2 (5 bases align). Read as DNA, the sequence is TGTGCCAGCAGCATAGCCGGGGTCAGCTCCTACAATGAGCAGTTCTTC. Its protein product is CASSIAGVSSYNEQFF.